These 12 T cell receptor beta chains originate from one sample sequenced in a study of blood T cell repertoires in COVID-19. TCRdb's copy holds only in-frame clones and misses some; the assay was immunoSEQ multiplex PCR. The table lists approximately 170,000 clones, just over 90% of them singletons. Sample: peripheral blood. The receptors here all came from a man in his late teens or twenties with COVID-19, enrolled during active disease.

The rearrangement links TRBV7-9 to TRBJ2-1; TRBD2 agrees at 10 bases. CDR3 length: 15 amino acids. Germline assignment: CDR1 SEHNR and CDR2 FQNEAQ (reference sequence). J lost 7 bases, V lost 1 base, and 4 bases had no gene match. The CDR3 sequence: CASSLEAGGVNEQFF. Here the CDR3 DNA reads TGTGCCAGCAGCTTAGAAGCGGGAGGGGTGAATGAGCAGTTCTTC.

The rearrangement uses TRBV9 and TRBJ2-3; 8 bases map to TRBD2. This CDR3 spans 16 amino acids. The germline V gene has CDR1 SGDLS and CDR2 YYNGEE. V was pared by 2 bases and J by 3 bases, with 8 bases of the junction left unmatched. This CDR3 is CASSVAPGLGTDTQYF. Here the CDR3 DNA reads TGTGCCAGCAGCGTGGCACCGGGACTAGGGACAGATACGCAGTATTTT.

The V and J genes are TRBV13 and TRBJ2-3; D possibly corresponds to TRBD2 (5 bases). Germline V gene data show CDR1 as PRHDT and CDR2 as FYEKMQ (reference sequence). Trimming took off 3 bases at V and 6 bases at J, with 13 bases between the two ends. The CDR3 contains 14 residues. CDR3 residues: CASSFRGRSDTQYF. The CDR3 bases are TGTGCCAGCAGCTTCCGGGGAAGGTCGGATACGCAGTATTTT.

The chain uses TRBV29-1 and TRBJ1-1; D is unclear. The CDR3 totals 12 residues. Between the trimmed V and J ends, which lost 1 base and 7 bases, there was a span of 10 bases. CDR1 and CDR2 from the germline V gene are SQVTM and ANQGSEA. The CDR3 sequence is CSVEGGGLEAFF. In nucleotides, the CDR3 is TGCAGCGTTGAAGGGGGAGGGCTTGAAGCTTTCTTT. Looking up the rest from reference TRBV29-1 and TRBJ1-1 gives the full variable domain: SAVISQKPSRDICQRGTSLTIQCQVDSQVTMMFWYRQQPGQSLTLIATANQGSEATYESGFVIDKFPISRPNLTFSTLTVSNMSPEDSSIYLCSVEGGGLEAFFGQGTRLTVV.

This clone was seen just once. The gene calls are TRBV28 and TRBJ2-7, with 10 nucleotides matching TRBD2. The CDR3 is 16 amino acids. In germline, CDR1 is MDHEN, CDR2 SYDVKM. V shed 4 bases, J shed 5 bases, and the junction held 11 bases outside the gene matches. The chain's CDR3 is CASSWASGSFGNEQYF. The CDR3 nucleotides are TGTGCCAGCAGTTGGGCTAGCGGGAGTTTTGGCAACGAGCAGTACTTC.

V usage is TRBV3-1 (or the pseudogene TRBV3-2) and J usage is TRBJ2-6; maybe TRBD2 (6 bases). The CDR3 has 17 residues. V dropped 4 bases and J dropped 1 base, with 14 bases sitting between them. Germline CDR1 reads LGHDT; CDR2 reads YNNKEL (reference sequence). The CDR3 coding sequence is TGTGCCAGCAGCCGAGGGACTCTTAGTTCTGGGGCCAACGTCCTGACTTTC. This gives the protein CASSRGTLSSGANVLTF.

This chain uses TRBV19 with TRBJ1-5, with 9 bases fitting TRBD1. Germline loops: CDR1 LNHDA, CDR2 SQIVND (reference sequence). V was clipped by 5 bases and J by 3 bases; unmatched bases: 5. This CDR3 has 15 residues. The CDR3 DNA is TGTGCCAGTAGTTCCGGACAGGGGCTCAATCAGCCCCAGCATTTT. Amino acids: CASSSGQGLNQPQHF.

The V call is TRBV29-1, the J call TRBJ2-1; no reliable D call. This CDR3 comprises 12 residues. CDR1 SQVTM and CDR2 ANQGSEA come from the germline V gene. V shed 1 base and J shed 3 bases, with 4 bases lying between them. The DNA for the CDR3 is TGCAGCGTTGAAGGGCTCTACAATGAGCAGTTCTTC. The encoded protein is CSVEGLYNEQFF.

J is TRBJ1-1 and V is TRBV7-9; a possible D gene is TRBD1 (5 bases). Per germline, CDR1 SEHNR and CDR2 FQNEAQ (reference sequence). The length of the CDR3 is 14 residues. Trimming pared 1 base from V and 1 base from J, leaving 7 bases between. The CDR3 spells CASSLVGGNTEAFF. Here the CDR3 DNA reads TGTGCCAGCAGCTTAGTGGGGGGGAACACTGAAGCTTTCTTT.

This sequence joins TRBV5-1 and TRBJ2-5, with D tentatively TRBD1 (5 bases). Trimming removed 0 bases from V and 4 bases from J, with 16 bases in between. In germline, CDR1 is SGHRS, CDR2 YFSETQ. The CDR3 runs 16 residues. The CDR3 protein is CASSLEISRAGETQYF. In nucleotides, the CDR3 is TGCGCCAGCAGCTTGGAAATAAGCAGGGCAGGAGAGACCCAGTACTTC. Together with reference TRBV5-1 and TRBJ2-5, the CDR3 gives the full variable domain: KAGVTQTPRYLIKTRGQQVTLSCSPISGHRSVSWYQQTPGQGLQFLFEYFSETQRNKGNFPGRFSGRQFSNSRSEMNVSTLELGDSALYLCASSLEISRAGETQYFGPGTRLLVL.

This clone has only a few counts. The J gene is TRBJ2-7, the V gene TRBV5-6; possible D gene TRBD2, 6 bases. V was trimmed by 4 bases and J by 3 bases, leaving 11 bases between them. There are 13 residues in the CDR3. The germline V gene encodes CDR1 SGHDT and CDR2 YYEEEE. The CDR3 nucleotides are TGTGCCAGCAGCCCAAACGGGGGCTACGAGCAGTACTTC. Protein product: CASSPNGGYEQYF.

The chain carries TRBV19 and TRBJ2-7; TRBD2 matches 7 bases. This CDR3 has 16 amino acids. The J segment lost 2 bases and the V segment lost 4 bases, leaving 11 bases of the junction unmatched. The germline gives CDR1 LNHDA, CDR2 SQIVND (reference sequence). The CDR3 sequence: CASSRGEGTGTYEQYF. In DNA form, the CDR3 reads TGTGCCAGTAGTAGGGGGGAGGGGACGGGAACCTACGAGCAGTACTTC.